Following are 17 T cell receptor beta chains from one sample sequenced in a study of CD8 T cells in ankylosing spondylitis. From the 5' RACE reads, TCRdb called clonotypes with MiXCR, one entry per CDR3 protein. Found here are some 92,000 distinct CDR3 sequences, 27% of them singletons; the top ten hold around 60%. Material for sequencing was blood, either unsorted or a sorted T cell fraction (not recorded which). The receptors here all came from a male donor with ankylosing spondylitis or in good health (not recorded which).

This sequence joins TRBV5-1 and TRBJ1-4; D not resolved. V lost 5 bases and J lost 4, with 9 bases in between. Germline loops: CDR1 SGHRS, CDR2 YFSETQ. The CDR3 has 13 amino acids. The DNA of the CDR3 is TGCGCCAGCAGGGAAACGGGTAATGAAAAACTGTTTTTT. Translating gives CASRETGNEKLFF.

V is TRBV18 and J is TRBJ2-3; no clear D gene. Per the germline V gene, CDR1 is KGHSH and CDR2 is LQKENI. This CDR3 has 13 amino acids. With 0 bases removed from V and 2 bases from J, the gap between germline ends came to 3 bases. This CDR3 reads CASSPPNTDTQYF. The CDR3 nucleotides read TGTGCCAGCTCACCACCTAACACAGATACGCAGTATTTT.

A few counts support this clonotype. DNA of the CDR3: TGTGCCACAACTAGGGAAGGAGCCACTGAAGCTTTCTTT. It translates to CATTREGATEAFF. The chain links TRBV6-6 to TRBJ1-1; D not certain. The V gene lost 10 bases and the J gene lost 4 bases, with 16 bases spanning the gap. The CDR3 spans 13 residues. Germline V gene lookup returns CDR1 MNHNY and CDR2 SVGAGI (reference sequence).

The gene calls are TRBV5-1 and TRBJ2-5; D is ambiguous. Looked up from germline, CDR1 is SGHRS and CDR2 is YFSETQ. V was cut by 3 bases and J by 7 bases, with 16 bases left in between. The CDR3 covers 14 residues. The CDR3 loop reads CASSSDFSRGTQYF. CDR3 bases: TGCGCCAGCAGCTCCGACTTTTCAAGAGGGACCCAGTACTTC.

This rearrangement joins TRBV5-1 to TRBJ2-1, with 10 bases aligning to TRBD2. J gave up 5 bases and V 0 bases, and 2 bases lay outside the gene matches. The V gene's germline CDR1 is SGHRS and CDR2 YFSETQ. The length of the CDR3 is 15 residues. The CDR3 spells CASSLGGTSDNEQFF. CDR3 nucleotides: TGCGCCAGCAGCTTGGGCGGGACTAGCGACAATGAGCAGTTCTTC.

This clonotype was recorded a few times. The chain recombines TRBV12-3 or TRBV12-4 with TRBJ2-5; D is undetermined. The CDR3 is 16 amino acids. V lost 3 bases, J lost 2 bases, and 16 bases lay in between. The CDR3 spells CASSFILAADQETQYF. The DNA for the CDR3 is TGTGCCAGCAGTTTTATTCTGGCGGCTGATCAAGAGACCCAGTACTTC.

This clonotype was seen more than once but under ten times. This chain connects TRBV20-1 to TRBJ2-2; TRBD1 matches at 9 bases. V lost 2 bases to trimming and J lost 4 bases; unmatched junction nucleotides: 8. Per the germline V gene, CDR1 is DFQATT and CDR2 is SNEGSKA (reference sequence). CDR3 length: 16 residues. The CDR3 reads CSARSDRGESTGELFF. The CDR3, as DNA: TGCAGTGCTAGATCTGACAGGGGGGAGAGCACCGGGGAGCTGTTTTTT.

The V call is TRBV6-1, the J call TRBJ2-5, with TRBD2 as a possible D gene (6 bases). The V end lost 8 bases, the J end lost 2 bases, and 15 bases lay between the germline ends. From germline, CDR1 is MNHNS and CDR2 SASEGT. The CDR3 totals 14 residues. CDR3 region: CASRLDPTQETQYF. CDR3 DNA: TGTGCCAGCCGACTAGACCCCACGCAAGAGACCCAGTACTTC.

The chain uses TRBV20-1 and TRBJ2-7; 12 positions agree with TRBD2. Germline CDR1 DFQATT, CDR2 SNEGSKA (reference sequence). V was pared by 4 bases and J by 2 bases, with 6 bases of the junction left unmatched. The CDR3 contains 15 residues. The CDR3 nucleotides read TGCAGTGCTACCGGGACTAGCGGGCCGCCCTACGAGCAGTACTTC. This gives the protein CSATGTSGPPYEQYF.

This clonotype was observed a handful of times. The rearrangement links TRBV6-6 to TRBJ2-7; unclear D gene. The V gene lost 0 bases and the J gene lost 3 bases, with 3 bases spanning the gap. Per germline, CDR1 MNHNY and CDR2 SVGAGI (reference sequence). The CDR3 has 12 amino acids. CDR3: CASSYSSYEQYF. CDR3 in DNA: TGTGCCAGCAGTTACTCCAGCTACGAGCAGTACTTC.

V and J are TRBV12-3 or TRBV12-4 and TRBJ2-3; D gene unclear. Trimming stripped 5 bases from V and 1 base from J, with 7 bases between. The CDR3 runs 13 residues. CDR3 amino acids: CASSPFGTDTQYF. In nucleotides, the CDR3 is TGTGCCAGCAGTCCTTTCGGCACAGATACGCAGTATTTT.

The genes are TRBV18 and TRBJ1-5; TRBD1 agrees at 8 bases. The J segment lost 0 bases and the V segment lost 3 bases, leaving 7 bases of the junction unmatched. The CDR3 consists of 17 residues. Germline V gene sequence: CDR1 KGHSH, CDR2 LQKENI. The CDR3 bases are TGTGCCAGCTCACCTGACAGGGGATCTCTTAGCAATCAGCCCCAGCATTTT. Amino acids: CASSPDRGSLSNQPQHF.

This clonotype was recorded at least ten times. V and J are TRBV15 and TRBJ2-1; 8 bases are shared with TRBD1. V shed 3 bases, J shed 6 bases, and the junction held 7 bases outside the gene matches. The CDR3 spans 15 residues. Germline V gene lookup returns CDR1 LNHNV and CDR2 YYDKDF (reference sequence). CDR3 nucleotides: TGTGCCACCAGCAGGATAACCGGACAGGGCAATGAGCAGTTCTTC. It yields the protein CATSRITGQGNEQFF.

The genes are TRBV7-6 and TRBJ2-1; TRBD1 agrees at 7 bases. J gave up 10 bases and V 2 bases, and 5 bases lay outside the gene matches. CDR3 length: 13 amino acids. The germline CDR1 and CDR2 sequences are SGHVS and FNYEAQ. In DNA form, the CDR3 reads TGTGCCAGCAGCTTACACCGGGACAGCGAGCAGTTCTTC. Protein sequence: CASSLHRDSEQFF.

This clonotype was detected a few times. CDR3 sequence (DNA): TGCGCCAGCAGCACCGGGACTAGTGGCGGCAATGAGCAGTTCTTC. Protein sequence: CASSTGTSGGNEQFF. The chain recombines TRBV5-1 with TRBJ2-1; 8 positions agree with TRBD2. The CDR3 consists of 15 residues. The germline CDR1 and CDR2 sequences are SGHRS and YFSETQ. V trimming: 4 bases; J trimming: 6 bases; junction bases outside the gene matches: 9.

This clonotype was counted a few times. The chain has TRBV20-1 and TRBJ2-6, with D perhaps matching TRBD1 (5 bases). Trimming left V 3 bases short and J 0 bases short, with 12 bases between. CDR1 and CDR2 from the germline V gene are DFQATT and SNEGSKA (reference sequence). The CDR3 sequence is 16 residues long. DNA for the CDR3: TGCAGTGCTAGGGGGCCAGGGTACTCTGGGGCCAACGTCCTGACTTTC. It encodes CSARGPGYSGANVLTF.

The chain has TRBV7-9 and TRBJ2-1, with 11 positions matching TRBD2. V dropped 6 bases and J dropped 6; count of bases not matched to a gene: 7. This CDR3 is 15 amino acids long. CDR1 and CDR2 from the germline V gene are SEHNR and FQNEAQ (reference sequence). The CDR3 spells CASRPTSGSPNEQFF. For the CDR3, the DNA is TGTGCCAGCAGACCAACTAGCGGGAGTCCCAATGAGCAGTTCTTC.